What follows describes a single T cell receptor beta chain. CDR3 size: 13 residues. V was clipped by 3 bases and J by 8 bases, with 14 bases between them. Germline lookup yields CDR1 SGDLS and CDR2 YYNGEE. This entry is derived from a study of blood T cell repertoires in COVID-19. The method was immunoSEQ multiplex PCR; TCRdb's version includes in-frame clones alone and lacks a portion of them. The sample lists about 220,000 clones, less than 90% occurring once. The V call is TRBV9, the J call TRBJ1-2; D perhaps matches TRBD1 (5 bases). This TCR was sampled from an older woman who had recovered from COVID-19. Sequencing input: peripheral blood. The CDR3 region is CASSATGTRGYTF. The CDR3 DNA follows: TGTGCCAGCAGCGCGACCGGGACTCGCGGCTACACCTTC.